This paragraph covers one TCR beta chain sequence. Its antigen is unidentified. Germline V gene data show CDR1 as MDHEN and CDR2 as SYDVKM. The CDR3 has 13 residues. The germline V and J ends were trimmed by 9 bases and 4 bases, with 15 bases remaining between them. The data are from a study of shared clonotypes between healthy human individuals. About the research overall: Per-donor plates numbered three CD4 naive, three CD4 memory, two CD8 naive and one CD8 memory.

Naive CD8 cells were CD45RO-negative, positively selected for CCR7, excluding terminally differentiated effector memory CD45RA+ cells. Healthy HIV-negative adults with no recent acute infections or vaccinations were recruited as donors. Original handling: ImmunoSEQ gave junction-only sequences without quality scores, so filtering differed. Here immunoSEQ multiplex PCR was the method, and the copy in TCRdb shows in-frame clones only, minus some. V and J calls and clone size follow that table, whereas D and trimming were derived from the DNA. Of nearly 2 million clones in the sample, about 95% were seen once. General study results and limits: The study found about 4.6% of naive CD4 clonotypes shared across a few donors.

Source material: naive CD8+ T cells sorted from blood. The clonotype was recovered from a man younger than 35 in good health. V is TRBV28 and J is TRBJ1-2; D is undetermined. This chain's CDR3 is CASRSTGSYGYTF. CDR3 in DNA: TGTGCCAGTCGTAGTACGGGTTCCTATGGCTACACCTTC.